This T cell receptor (beta chain) was recovered during a study of CD8+CD57+ T cells in acquired aplastic anemia (dated by TCRdb to between 2017 and 2018). About the investigation overall: A mean of approximately 2.9 ug of DNA, ranging from roughly 0.2 to 27.4 ug, was extracted from sorted CD4+ and CD8+ cells. CD8+CD57+ expansion was defined as a frequency above the mean frequency observed in healthy subjects. Overall study outcomes, separate from this receptor: Between patients and healthy controls, no significant difference in CD8+ Simpson's diversity was found (P=0.060). Although roughly 30 CD8+ CDR3 sequences were shared by patients and controls, these sequences appeared highly expressed in patients and within the immunodominant clones of patients.

The patients picked for sequencing were ones in whom flow cytometry had shown an expansion of CD8+CD57+ cells. All patients had severe acquired aplastic anemia diagnosed by International Study of Aplastic Anemia and Agranulocytosis and Camitta criteria. No therapy had been received by the patients at the time of blood sampling. In this study, sorted CD4+ and CD8+ T cells from the blood of healthy subjects and of severe aplastic anemia patients had their TCR repertoires deep-sequenced. Patients were enrolled under clinicaltrials.gov protocols 00001620, 01623167, 00001397, 00071045, 00081523 and 00961064 in the USA. Ficoll-Paque density gradient centrifugation was used to isolate peripheral blood mononuclear cells. Before DNA extraction, CD4+ and CD8+ T cells were sorted by FACS or by magnetic beads. Genomic DNA served as template for TCR beta VDJ combination and CDR3 sequence profiling. An Illumina HiSeq 2000 was used for TCR repertoire sequencing. In the source study's methods: TRBV/TRBJ rearrangement plots, CDR3 size and DJ length profiles, and Simpson's diversity index were used to assess repertoires. Whichever DNA sequence was most abundant in the deep sequencing data was defined as the immunodominant clone. CDR3 amino acid sequences were checked for sharing between subjects and were compared against published repertoires and the VDJdb database. TCRdb reanalyzed the raw reads on its own, using fastp at Q25 for trimming and MiXCR for clone calling, and kept in-frame beta chains. Here each entry gathers all rows of one CDR3 protein and keeps the most common genes and DNA. Clone size and V and J calls follow TCRdb, not the original study. The sample records hundreds of thousands of distinct CDR3 sequences, around 32% of which are singletons. Of the sample, 0.82% falls within the top ten clones.

The CDR1 and CDR2 encoded by the germline V gene are WSHSY and SAAADI. The CDR3 starts with the cysteine, ends with the phenylalanine, and has 14 residues. The sequence is cut down to CDR3 DNA, 42 bases in frame from base 1. About this clonotype itself: Its target antigen remains unknown. This sequence may be a read error, since a much larger clone differs from it by one base.

The sequence links TRBV10-2 to TRBJ1-2, and the D gene may be TRBD1, 5 bases matching. Sequenced input: sorted CD4+, CD8+, or CD8+CD57+ T cells (not recorded which) from PBMCs. The source of this sequence is a human donor with aplastic anemia. The CDR3 has the sequence CASSYSGRVDGYTF. The nucleotide sequence reads as follows: TGTGCCAGCAGTTACTCGGGCAGGGTCGATGGCTACACCTTC.